These 13 T cell receptor beta chains originate from one sample sequenced in a study of T-cell memory formation after mild COVID-19. TCRdb reprocessed the 5' RACE reads with MiXCR, giving one entry per CDR3 protein. The sample holds around 29,000 distinct CDR3 sequences, 16% seen once. Sequenced sample: PBMCs or a T cell subset sorted from them (not recorded which). The receptors shown here come from an adult who had mild COVID-19 (a few samples of this study predate the infection). Cell type and time point are not known.

This clonotype has at least ten counts. This chain links TRBV6-5 with TRBJ1-1; D might be TRBD1 (5 bases). The CDR3 runs to 15 residues. The germline gives CDR1 MNHEY, CDR2 SVGAGI. Trimming pared 3 bases from V and 2 bases from J, leaving 13 bases between. This CDR3 reads CASSYVDSFNTEAFF. The CDR3 DNA reads as TGTGCCAGCAGTTATGTCGACAGTTTCAACACTGAAGCTTTCTTT.

This clonotype was picked up many times. J is TRBJ2-7 and V is TRBV4-1; D may be TRBD1 (5 bases). Germline V gene sequence: CDR1 MGHRA, CDR2 YSYEKL. CDR3 size: 14 residues. Trimming removed 0 bases from V and 11 bases from J, with 17 bases in between. The DNA for the CDR3 is TGCGCCAGCAGCCAAGATCTTCCGGTGACAGTAAAGTACTTC. Protein: CASSQDLPVTVKYF.

This clonotype was picked up a small number of times. The rearrangement links TRBV19 to TRBJ2-2; D might be TRBD2 (6 bases). In germline, CDR1 is LNHDA, CDR2 SQIVND (reference sequence). Deletions cut 3 bases from V and 6 bases from J, with 11 bases between. The CDR3 is 14 amino acids. Here the CDR3 DNA reads TGTGCCAGTAGTATGGCTAGCGTCCCCGGGGAGCTGTTTTTT. This gives the protein CASSMASVPGELFF. The full variable domain, with the rest looked up from reference TRBV19 and TRBJ2-2, is DGGITQSPKYLFRKEGQNVTLSCEQNLNHDAMYWYRQDPGQGLRLIYYSQIVNDFQKGDIAEGYSVSREKKESFPLTVTSAQKNPTAFYLCASSMASVPGELFFGEGSRLTVL.

This clonotype was counted only a few times. The chain joins TRBV13 to TRBJ2-3; no definite D call. Germline V lookup: CDR1 PRHDT, CDR2 FYEKMQ (reference sequence). The CDR3 consists of 12 residues. Trimming took off 1 base at V and 7 bases at J, with 6 bases between the two ends. CDR3 region: CASSLDGNTQYF. In DNA, the CDR3 is TGTGCCAGCAGCTTAGATGGGAATACGCAGTATTTT.

Ten or more counts support this clonotype. The rearrangement joins TRBV20-1 to TRBJ2-1; 14 bases match TRBD2. Germline V lookup: CDR1 DFQATT, CDR2 SNEGSKA (reference sequence). After removal of 1 base from V and 7 bases from J, the junction contained 6 bases not matched to a gene. CDR3 length: 16 residues. The CDR3 here is CSARAGTSGRLNEQFF. CDR3 in DNA: TGCAGTGCTAGAGCCGGGACTAGCGGGAGATTAAATGAGCAGTTCTTC.

This clonotype was counted at least ten times. The rearrangement joins TRBV20-1 to TRBJ1-2; a weak D match, TRBD1 (6 bases). The CDR3 is 13 residues long. Germline values: CDR1 DFQATT, CDR2 SNEGSKA (reference sequence). Deletions cut 1 base from V and 4 bases from J, with 10 bases between. CDR3 in DNA: TGCAGTGCTAGAGTGGTACAGGGCTATGGCTACACCTTC. Translating gives CSARVVQGYGYTF.

This clonotype was seen many times. V usage is TRBV5-1 and J usage is TRBJ2-3, with 7 bases identical to TRBD2. CDR1 is SGHRS and CDR2 is YFSETQ in the germline V gene. Germline trimming cut 1 base from V and 2 bases from J; bases unmatched to any gene: 4. The CDR3 spans 15 residues. The CDR3 region has the DNA TGCGCCAGCAGCTTGAGCGGGACTAACACAGATACGCAGTATTTT. Protein product: CASSLSGTNTDTQYF.

The gene calls are TRBV5-4 and TRBJ1-1, with D unresolved. The germline gives CDR1 SGHNT, CDR2 YYREEE (reference sequence). The CDR3 has 14 residues. V shed 4 bases and J shed 4 bases, with 14 bases lying between them. The CDR3 DNA reads as TGTGCCAGCAGCGTCCCCGGGGATACCACTGAAGCTTTCTTT. Protein sequence: CASSVPGDTTEAFF.

The J gene is TRBJ1-1, the V gene TRBV16, with D uncertain. The germline gives CDR1 KGHSY, CDR2 FQNENV. Deletions cut 3 bases from V and 1 base from J, with 9 bases between. This CDR3 is 14 amino acids long. CDR3 residues: CASSHGRGNTEAFF. The DNA for the CDR3 is TGTGCCAGCAGCCATGGACGGGGGAACACTGAAGCTTTCTTT.

This clonotype was found many times. The chain is built from TRBV11-3 and TRBJ1-5; D gene uncertain. The CDR3 covers 13 residues. Germline CDR1 and CDR2: SGHNT and YENEEA. V was pared by 6 bases and J by 4 bases, with 10 bases between. The CDR3 DNA reads TGTGCCAGCAGTGCTGTTTGGAATCAGCCCCAGCATTTT. It yields the protein CASSAVWNQPQHF. Full variable domain (remainder filled in from reference TRBV11-3 and TRBJ1-5): EAGVVQSPRYKIIEKKQPVAFWCNPISGHNTLYWYLQNLGQGPELLIRYENEEAVDDSQLPKDRFSAERLKGVDSTLKIQPAELGDSAVYLCASSAVWNQPQHFGDGTRLSIL.

The J gene is TRBJ1-6, the V gene TRBV3-1; D is unresolved. The V gene lost 1 base and the J gene lost 5 bases, with 9 bases spanning the gap. This CDR3 comprises 15 residues. The germline V gene encodes CDR1 LGHDT and CDR2 YNNKEL (reference sequence). Here the CDR3 DNA reads TGTGCCAGCAGCCAAGCCGGGATTCATAATTCACCCCTCCACTTT. It specifies CASSQAGIHNSPLHF.

This clonotype was seen repeatedly, ten times or more. The chain joins TRBV7-8 to TRBJ2-1; D call uncertain. Germline values: CDR1 SGHVS, CDR2 FQNEAQ. V was trimmed by 1 base and J by 0 bases, leaving 7 bases between them. CDR3 length: 15 residues. The CDR3 nucleotides are TGTGCCAGCAGCTTAGTCGGGTCCTCCTACAATGAGCAGTTCTTC. Translated: CASSLVGSSYNEQFF.

This chain links TRBV7-8 with TRBJ2-2; 11 nucleotides line up with TRBD2. Germline V gene sequence: CDR1 SGHVS, CDR2 FQNEAQ. After removal of 5 bases from V and 8 bases from J, the junction contained 7 bases not matched to a gene. This CDR3 spans 15 amino acids. The CDR3 protein is CASSHGTSGGGELFF. As DNA, the CDR3 is TGTGCCAGCAGCCACGGGACTAGCGGAGGGGGGGAGCTGTTTTTT. Combining the CDR3 with reference TRBV7-8 and TRBJ2-2 gives the whole variable domain GAGVSQSPRYKVAKRGQDVALRCDPISGHVSLFWYQQALGQGPEFLTYFQNEAQLDKSGLPSDRFFAERPEGSVSTLKIQRTQQEDSAVYLCASSHGTSGGGELFFGEGSRLTVL.